The T cell receptor (beta chain) described here comes from a study of graft-versus-host responses after intestinal transplantation. Background on the study: Anti-thymocyte globulin was used for induction in all recipients, who then took tacrolimus and steroids for approximately three years.

The CDR3 loop spans 11 amino acids. Per germline, CDR1 SQVTM and CDR2 ANQGSEA. Trimming removed 4 bases at V and 3 bases at J, with 7 bases between. Remarks on this clone: Antigen specificity is unknown.

The method was immunoSEQ multiplex PCR; TCRdb's version includes in-frame clones alone and lacks a portion of them. The table has approximately 68,000 clones, 90% seen once. Study-level results: Marrow from the recipient contained GvH clones, some of which had appeared first in ileum or blood. Allografts of patients with graft-donor T cell macrochimerism showed high graft-versus-host to host-versus-graft clone ratios. Association was observed between peak circulating GvH clone levels and early post-transplant HvG declines.

The sequencing used unstimulated CD8+ T cells sorted from spleen or lymph node cells, collected before transplant. The J gene is TRBJ2-7, the V gene TRBV29-1; no definite D call. The TCR comes from a human donor who was the organ donor for an intestinal transplant. The CDR3 nucleotides are TGCAGCGTTGTAGTGGGCTACGAGCAGTACGTC. Protein product: CSVVVGYEQYV.